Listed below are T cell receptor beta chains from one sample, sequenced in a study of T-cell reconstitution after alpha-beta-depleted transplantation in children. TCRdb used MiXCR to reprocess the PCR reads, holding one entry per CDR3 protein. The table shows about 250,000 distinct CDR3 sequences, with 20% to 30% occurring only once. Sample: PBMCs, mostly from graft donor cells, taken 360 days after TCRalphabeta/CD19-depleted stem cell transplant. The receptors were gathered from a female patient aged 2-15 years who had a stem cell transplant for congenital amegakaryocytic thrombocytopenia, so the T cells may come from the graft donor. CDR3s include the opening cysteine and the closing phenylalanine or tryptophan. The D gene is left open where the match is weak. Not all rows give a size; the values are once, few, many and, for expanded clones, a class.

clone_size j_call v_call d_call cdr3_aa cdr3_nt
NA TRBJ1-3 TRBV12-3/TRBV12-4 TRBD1 CASNLAAGGDAGNTIYF TGTGCCAGCAACCTGGCCGCAGGGGGCGATGCTGGAAACACCATATATTTT
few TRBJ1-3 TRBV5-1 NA CASSFRQGSDTIYF TGCGCCAGCAGCTTTCGGCAGGGAAGCGACACCATATATTTT
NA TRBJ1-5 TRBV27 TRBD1 CASMKSGQGNQPQHF TGTGCCAGCATGAAATCGGGACAGGGAAATCAGCCCCAGCATTTT
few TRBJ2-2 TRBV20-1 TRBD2 CSAREPLAGGFSTGELFF TGCAGTGCTAGAGAGCCTCTAGCGGGGGGGTTTAGTACCGGGGAGCTGTTTTTT
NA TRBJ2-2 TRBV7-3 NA CASSYRGTATTGELFF TGTGCCAGCAGCTACAGAGGGACTGCCACTACCGGGGAGCTGTTTTTT
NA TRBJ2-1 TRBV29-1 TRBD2 CSATTSGRPNYNEQFF TGCAGCGCCACGACTAGCGGGAGGCCCAACTACAATGAGCAGTTCTTC
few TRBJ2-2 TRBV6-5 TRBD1 CASSYENRDSYTGELFF TGTGCCAGCAGTTACGAAAACCGGGACAGTTACACCGGGGAGCTGTTTTTT
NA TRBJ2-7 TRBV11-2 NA CASSFFLGYEQYF TGTGCCAGCAGCTTTTTCCTTGGCTACGAGCAGTACTTC
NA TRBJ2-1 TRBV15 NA CATSPAPGQGPYNEQFF TGTGCCACCAGCCCCGCTCCCGGACAAGGGCCTTACAATGAGCAGTTCTTC
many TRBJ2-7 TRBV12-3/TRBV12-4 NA CASSLAYSGPYEQYF TGTGCCAGCAGTTTAGCGTACAGTGGGCCCTACGAGCAGTACTTC
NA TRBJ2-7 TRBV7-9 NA CASSRNSGAYEQYF TGTGCCAGCAGCCGCAACAGTGGGGCCTACGAGCAGTACTTC
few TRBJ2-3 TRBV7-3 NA CASSLTRADTQYF TGTGCCAGCAGCTTAACTAGGGCAGATACGCAGTATTTT
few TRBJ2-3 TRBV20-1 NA CSALRSGTDTQYF TGCAGTGCCTTGCGTAGCGGCACAGATACGCAGTATTTT
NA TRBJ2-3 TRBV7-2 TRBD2 CASSRRSGSSTDTQYF TGTGCCAGCAGCCGGAGGAGCGGGAGTTCAACAGATACGCAGTATTTT
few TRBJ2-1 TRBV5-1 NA CASSLGFDYNEQFF TGCGCCAGCAGCTTGGGGTTCGACTACAATGAGCAGTTCTTC
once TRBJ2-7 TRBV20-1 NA CIASLVTYEQYF TGCATTGCTAGTTTAGTTACCTACGAGCAGTACTTC
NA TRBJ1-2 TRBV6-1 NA CASRTDKVGGYTF TGTGCCAGCAGGACAGACAAGGTCGGTGGCTACACCTTC
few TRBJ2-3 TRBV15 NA CATSYVETTTQYF TGTGCCACCAGCTACGTCGAAACGACTACGCAGTATTTT
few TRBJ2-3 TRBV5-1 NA CASSPSRDTQYF TGCGCCAGCAGCCCAAGCAGAGATACGCAGTATTTT
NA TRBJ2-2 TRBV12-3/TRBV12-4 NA CASSFMNRDVANTGELFF TGTGCCAGCAGTTTCATGAACAGGGATGTGGCGAACACCGGGGAGCTGTTTTTT
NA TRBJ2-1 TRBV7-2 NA CASSSFGSGAGLFF NA
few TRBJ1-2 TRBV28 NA CASSPGVYGYTF TGTGCCAGCAGCCCTGGGGTCTATGGCTACACCTTC
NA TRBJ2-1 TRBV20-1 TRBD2 CSARPRTRVGNEQFF TGCAGTGCTAGGCCCCGGACTAGGGTCGGCAATGAGCAGTTCTTC
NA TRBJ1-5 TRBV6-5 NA CASSLGRTNQPQHF TGTGCCAGCAGTTTGGGCCGAACCAATCAGCCCCAGCATTTT
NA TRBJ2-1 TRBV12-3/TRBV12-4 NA CASSLRGGPNEQFF TGTGCCAGCAGTTTACGAGGAGGGCCGAATGAGCAGTTCTTC
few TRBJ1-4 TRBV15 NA CAIEGATNEKLFF TGTGCCATCGAGGGGGCAACTAATGAAAAACTGTTTTTT
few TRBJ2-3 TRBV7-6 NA CASNSVGDTQYF TGTGCCAGCAACTCGGTAGGAGATACGCAGTATTTT
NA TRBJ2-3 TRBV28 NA CASSFSGVGTDTQYF TGTGCCAGCAGTTTTTCAGGGGTGGGCACAGATACGCAGTATTTT
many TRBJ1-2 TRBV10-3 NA CAISENPAGLTGYTF TGTGCCATCAGTGAAAATCCGGCAGGGCTGACAGGCTACACCTTC
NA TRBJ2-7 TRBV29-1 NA CSVGVGGPYEQYF TGCAGCGTTGGGGTCGGCGGCCCCTACGAGCAGTACTTC
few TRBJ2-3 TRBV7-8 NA CASSSRTGRAADTQYF TGTGCCAGCAGCTCCCGGACGGGTAGGGCGGCAGATACGCAGTATTTT
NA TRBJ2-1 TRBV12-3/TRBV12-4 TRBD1 CASSSALQGASEQFF TGTGCCAGCAGTTCCGCCTTACAGGGGGCTAGTGAGCAGTTCTTC